This T cell receptor (beta chain) was found in a study of cytomegalovirus exposure and HLA in healthy donors. This table comes from immunoSEQ multiplex PCR, and its TCRdb copy is limited to in-frame clones, with some not included. The sample shows fewer than 400,000 clones, 88% of them seen only once. From germline, CDR1 is LNHDA and CDR2 SQIVND (reference sequence). V was clipped by 9 bases and J by 0 bases, with 12 bases between them. The CDR3 covers 13 residues. The TCR originated in a man aged 30 to 39 in good health and CMV-seronegative. Sequences were obtained from PBMCs. The chain has TRBV19 and TRBJ2-7, with D unresolved. The CDR3 nucleotides read TGTGCCAGCAAGGAGCCCAGCTCCTACGAGCAGTACTTC. Translating it yields CASKEPSSYEQYF. Full variable domain (outside the CDR3, taken from reference TRBV19 and TRBJ2-7): DGGITQSPKYLFRKEGQNVTLSCEQNLNHDAMYWYRQDPGQGLRLIYYSQIVNDFQKGDIAEGYSVSREKKESFPLTVTSAQKNPTAFYLCASKEPSSYEQYFGPGTRLTVT.